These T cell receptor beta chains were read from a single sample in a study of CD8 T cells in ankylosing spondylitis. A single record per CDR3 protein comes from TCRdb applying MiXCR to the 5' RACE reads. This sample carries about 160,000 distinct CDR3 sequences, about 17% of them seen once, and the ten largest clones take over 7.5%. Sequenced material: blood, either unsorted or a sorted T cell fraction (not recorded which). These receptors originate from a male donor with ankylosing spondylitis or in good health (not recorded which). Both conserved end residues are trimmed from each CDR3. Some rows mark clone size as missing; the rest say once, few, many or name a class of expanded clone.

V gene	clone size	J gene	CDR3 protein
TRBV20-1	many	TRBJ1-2	SASLAMGEGYGYT
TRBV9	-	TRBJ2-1	ASSVTSGRENEQF
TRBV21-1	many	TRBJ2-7	ASSKVTGRAEGDEQY
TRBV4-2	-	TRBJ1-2	ASSQGGENYGYT
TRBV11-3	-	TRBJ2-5	ASSVGLAGMETQY
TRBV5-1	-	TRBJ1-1	ASSTDPGRTEAF
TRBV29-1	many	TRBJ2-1	SVEDRLAGLSYYNEQF
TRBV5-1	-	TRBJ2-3	ASSLMASGRKTQY
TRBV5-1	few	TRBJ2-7	ASSGKTGTRAYEQY
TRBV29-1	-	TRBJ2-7	SVVRQSSYEQY
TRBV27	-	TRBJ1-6	ASSSPGRSSPLH
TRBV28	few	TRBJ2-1	ATGEEYNEQF
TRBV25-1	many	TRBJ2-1	ASNRAGSYNEQF
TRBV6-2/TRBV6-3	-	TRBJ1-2	ASSNRALGYT
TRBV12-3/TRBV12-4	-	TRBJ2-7	ASSATTGVYEQY
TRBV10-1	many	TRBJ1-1	ASTRRGMDTEAF
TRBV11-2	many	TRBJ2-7	ASSLGGLMHEQY
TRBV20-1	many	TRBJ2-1	SALESSGNNEHVF
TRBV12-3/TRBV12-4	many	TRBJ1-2	ASSFGTGGGYGYT
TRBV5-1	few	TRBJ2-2	ASSHPVRPGELF
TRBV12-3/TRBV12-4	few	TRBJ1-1	ASSLLGDLTAF
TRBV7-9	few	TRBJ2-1	ASSSWTSGRQNEQF
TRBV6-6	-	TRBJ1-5	ASNRVDQPQH
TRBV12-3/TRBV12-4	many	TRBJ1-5	ASSLGSARGQPQH
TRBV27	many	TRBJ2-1	ASSFGTVVYNEQF
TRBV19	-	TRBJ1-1	ASTKTGAMWTEAF
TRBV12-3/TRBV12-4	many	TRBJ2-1	ASNLGLAGYNEQF
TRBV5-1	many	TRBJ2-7	ASSVTGTTYEQY
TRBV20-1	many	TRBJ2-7	SARDARGGPYEQY
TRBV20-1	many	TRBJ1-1	SALLTGNTEAF
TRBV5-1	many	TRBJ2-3	ASSFGTSGWGTDTQY
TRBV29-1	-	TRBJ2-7	SVERGDVSNEQY